This entry describes one T cell receptor (beta chain). Its matching antigen is unknown. The PCR was carried out with 60 Vbeta primers and 13 Jbeta primers. Repertoires were generated with immunoSEQ multiplex PCR, while TCRdb's copy carries only in-frame clones and drops some. The sample yields around 220,000 clones, 65% to 80% seen once. This CDR3 is built from 13 residues. Trimming at V came to 3 bases and at J to 12 bases, leaving 7 bases not matched to a gene. Germline V gene data show CDR1 as SEHNR and CDR2 as FQNEAQ (reference sequence). The record originates from a study of cytomegalovirus exposure and HLA in healthy donors. General study findings and limits: CMV serostatus was the only recorded immune exposure for donors. Later analysis showed most CMV-associated TCR beta chains appearing HLA-restricted.

Sequenced input: PBMCs. The genes are TRBV7-9 and TRBJ2-1, with 8 bases lining up with TRBD2. The TCR was taken from a girl aged 2 to 10 in good health and CMV-seronegative. The CDR3 coding sequence is TGTGCCAGCAGCTTCCTGGGACTAGGCGGGCAGTTCTTC. Its translation is CASSFLGLGGQFF.